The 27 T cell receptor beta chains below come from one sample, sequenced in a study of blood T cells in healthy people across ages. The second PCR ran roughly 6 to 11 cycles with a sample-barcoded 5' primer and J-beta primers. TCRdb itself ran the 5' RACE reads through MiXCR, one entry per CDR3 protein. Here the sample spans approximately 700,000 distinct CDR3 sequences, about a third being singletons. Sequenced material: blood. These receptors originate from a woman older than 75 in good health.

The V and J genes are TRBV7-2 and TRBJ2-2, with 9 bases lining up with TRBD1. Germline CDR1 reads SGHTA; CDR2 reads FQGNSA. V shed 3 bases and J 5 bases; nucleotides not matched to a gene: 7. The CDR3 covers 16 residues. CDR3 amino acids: CASSFEQGAFTGELFF. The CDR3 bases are TGTGCCAGCAGCTTCGAACAGGGGGCCTTTACCGGGGAGCTGTTTTTT. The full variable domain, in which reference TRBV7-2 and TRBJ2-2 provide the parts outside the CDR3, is GAGVSQSPSNKVTEKGKDVELRCDPISGHTALYWYRQSLGQGLEFLIYFQGNSAPDKSGLPSDRFSAERTGGSVSTLTIQRTQQEDSAVYLCASSFEQGAFTGELFFGEGSRLTVL.

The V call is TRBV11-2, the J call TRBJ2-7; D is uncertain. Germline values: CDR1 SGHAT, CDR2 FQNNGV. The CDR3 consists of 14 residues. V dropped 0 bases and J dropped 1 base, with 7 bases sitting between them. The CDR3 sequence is CASSLDRLSYEQYF. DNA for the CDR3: TGTGCCAGCAGCTTAGACAGGCTTTCCTACGAGCAGTACTTC.

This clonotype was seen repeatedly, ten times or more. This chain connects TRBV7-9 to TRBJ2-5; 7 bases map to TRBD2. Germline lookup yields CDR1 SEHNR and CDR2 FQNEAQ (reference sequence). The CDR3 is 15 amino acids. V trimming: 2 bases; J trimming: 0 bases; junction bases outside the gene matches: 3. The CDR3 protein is CASSLQSGDQETQYF. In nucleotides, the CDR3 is TGTGCCAGCAGCTTACAAAGCGGGGACCAAGAGACCCAGTACTTC.

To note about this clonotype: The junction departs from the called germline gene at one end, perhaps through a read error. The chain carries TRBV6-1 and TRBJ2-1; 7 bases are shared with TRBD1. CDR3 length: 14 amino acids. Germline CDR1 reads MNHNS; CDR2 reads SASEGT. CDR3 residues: CTSRERQGYNEQFF. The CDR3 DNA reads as TGTACCAGCAGGGAAAGACAGGGTTACAATGAGCAGTTCTTC.

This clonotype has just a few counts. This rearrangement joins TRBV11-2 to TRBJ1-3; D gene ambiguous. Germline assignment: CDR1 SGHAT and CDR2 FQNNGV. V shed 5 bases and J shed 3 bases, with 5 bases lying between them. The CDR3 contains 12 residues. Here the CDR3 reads CASSRLGNTIYF. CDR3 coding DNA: TGTGCCAGCAGCCGGCTTGGAAACACCATATATTTT.

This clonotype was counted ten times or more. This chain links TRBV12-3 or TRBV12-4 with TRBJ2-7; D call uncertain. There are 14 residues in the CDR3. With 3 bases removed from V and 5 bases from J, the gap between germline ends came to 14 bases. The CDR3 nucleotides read TGTGCCAGCAGTTTTAACGCCCTCAACCACGAGCAGTACTTC. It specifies CASSFNALNHEQYF.

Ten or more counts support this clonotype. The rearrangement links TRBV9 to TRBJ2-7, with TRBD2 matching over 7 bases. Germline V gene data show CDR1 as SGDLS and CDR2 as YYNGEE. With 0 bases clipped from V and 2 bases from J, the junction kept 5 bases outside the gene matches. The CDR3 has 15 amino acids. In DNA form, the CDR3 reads TGTGCCAGCAGCGTAGGAATCGGGGGGACCTACGAGCAGTACTTC. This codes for CASSVGIGGTYEQYF. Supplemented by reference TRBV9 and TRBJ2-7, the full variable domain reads DSGVTQTPKHLITATGQRVTLRCSPRSGDLSVYWYQQSLDQGLQFLIQYYNGEERAKGNILERFSAQQFPDLHSELNLSSLELGDSALYFCASSVGIGGTYEQYFGPGTRLTVT.

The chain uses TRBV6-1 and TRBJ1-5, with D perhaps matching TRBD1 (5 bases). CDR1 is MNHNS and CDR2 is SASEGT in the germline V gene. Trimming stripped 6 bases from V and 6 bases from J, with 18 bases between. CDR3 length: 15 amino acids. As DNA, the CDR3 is TGTGCCAGCAGACAAGGTCAGGGAGGAAGTCAGCCCCAGCATTTT. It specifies CASRQGQGGSQPQHF.

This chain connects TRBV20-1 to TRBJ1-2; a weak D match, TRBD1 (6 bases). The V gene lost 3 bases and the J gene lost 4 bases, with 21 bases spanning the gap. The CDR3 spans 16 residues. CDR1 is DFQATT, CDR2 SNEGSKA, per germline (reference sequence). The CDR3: CSASTPRDKGLYGYTF. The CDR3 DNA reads TGCAGTGCTAGTACTCCCCGGGACAAGGGGCTCTATGGCTACACCTTC.

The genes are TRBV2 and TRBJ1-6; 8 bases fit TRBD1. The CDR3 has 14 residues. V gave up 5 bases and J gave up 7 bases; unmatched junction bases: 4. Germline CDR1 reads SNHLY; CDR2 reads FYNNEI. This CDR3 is CASSTGGLNSPLHF. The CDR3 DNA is TGTGCCAGCAGTACAGGGGGATTAAATTCACCCCTCCACTTT.

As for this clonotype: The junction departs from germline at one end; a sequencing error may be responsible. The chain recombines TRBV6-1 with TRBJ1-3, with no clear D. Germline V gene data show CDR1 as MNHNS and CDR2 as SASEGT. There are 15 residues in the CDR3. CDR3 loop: CASSESPLSGNTTYF. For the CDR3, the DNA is TGTGCCAGCAGTGAATCTCCCCTCTCTGGAAACACCACATATTTT.

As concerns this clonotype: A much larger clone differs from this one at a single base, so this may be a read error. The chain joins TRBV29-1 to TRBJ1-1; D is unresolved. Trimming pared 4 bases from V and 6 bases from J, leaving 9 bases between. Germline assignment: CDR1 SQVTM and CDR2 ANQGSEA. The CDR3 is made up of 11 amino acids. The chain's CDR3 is CSVGAPPEAFF. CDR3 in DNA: TGCAGCGTTGGAGCACCCCCTGAAGCTTTCTTT.

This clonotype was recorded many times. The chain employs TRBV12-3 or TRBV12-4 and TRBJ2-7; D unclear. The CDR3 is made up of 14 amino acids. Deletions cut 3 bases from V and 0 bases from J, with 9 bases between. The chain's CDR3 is CASSFQVGSYEQYF. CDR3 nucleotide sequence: TGTGCCAGCAGTTTCCAGGTCGGCTCCTACGAGCAGTACTTC.

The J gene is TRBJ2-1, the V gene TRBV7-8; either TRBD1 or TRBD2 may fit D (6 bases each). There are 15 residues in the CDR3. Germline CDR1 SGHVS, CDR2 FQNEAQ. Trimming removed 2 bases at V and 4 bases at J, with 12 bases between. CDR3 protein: CASSLLRRGYNEQFF. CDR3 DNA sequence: TGTGCCAGCAGCTTACTCCGGAGGGGGTACAATGAGCAGTTCTTC.

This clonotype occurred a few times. CDR3: CARDSNSTTNEKLFF. The DNA for the CDR3 is TGTGCCAGGGACAGTAATTCTACAACTAATGAAAAACTGTTTTTT. The gene calls are TRBV6-5 and TRBJ1-4; D might be TRBD1 (6 bases). Trimming left V 9 bases short and J 0 bases short, with 14 bases between. The CDR3 extends over 15 amino acids. Germline V gene sequence: CDR1 MNHEY, CDR2 SVGAGI.

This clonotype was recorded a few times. The DNA of the CDR3 is TGTGCCAGCAGTTTTGGTCGACAGGGCTATGGCTACACCTTC. Protein: CASSFGRQGYGYTF. This chain links TRBV27 with TRBJ1-2; 7 bases fit TRBD1. After removal of 3 bases from V and 4 bases from J, the junction contained 5 bases not matched to a gene. Germline V gives CDR1 MNHEY, CDR2 SMNVEV (reference sequence). This CDR3 has 14 residues.

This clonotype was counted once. CDR3 residues: CASSLGFGQGSNQPQHF. In nucleotides, the CDR3 is TGTGCCAGCAGCTTAGGCTTCGGGCAGGGTAGCAATCAGCCCCAGCATTTT. The chain uses TRBV7-9 and TRBJ1-5; D may be TRBD1 (5 bases). CDR1 is SEHNR and CDR2 is FQNEAQ in the germline V gene (reference sequence). V was trimmed by 1 base and J by 0 bases, leaving 13 bases between them. The CDR3 consists of 17 residues.

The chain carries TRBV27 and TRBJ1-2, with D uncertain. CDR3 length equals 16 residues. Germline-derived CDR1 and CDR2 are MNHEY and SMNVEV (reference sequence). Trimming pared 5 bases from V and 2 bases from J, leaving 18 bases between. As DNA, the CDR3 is TGTGCCAGCAGTCCCAAGGTGTACTTCGTGAACTATGGCTACACCTTC. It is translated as CASSPKVYFVNYGYTF.

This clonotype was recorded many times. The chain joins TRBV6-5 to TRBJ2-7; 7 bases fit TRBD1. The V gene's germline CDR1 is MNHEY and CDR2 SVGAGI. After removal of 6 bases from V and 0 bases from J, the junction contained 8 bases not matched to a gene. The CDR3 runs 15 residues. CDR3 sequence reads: CASRSTGARSYEQYF. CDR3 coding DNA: TGTGCCAGCAGATCCACAGGGGCGCGCTCCTACGAGCAGTACTTC.

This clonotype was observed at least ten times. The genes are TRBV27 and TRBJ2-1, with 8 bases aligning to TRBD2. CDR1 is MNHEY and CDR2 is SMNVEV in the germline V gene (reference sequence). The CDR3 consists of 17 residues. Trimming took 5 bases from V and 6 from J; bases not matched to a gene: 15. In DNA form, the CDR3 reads TGTGCCAGCAGTAGTCCCGGGACTAGGGGGGGGTCCAATGAGCAGTTCTTC. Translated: CASSSPGTRGGSNEQFF.

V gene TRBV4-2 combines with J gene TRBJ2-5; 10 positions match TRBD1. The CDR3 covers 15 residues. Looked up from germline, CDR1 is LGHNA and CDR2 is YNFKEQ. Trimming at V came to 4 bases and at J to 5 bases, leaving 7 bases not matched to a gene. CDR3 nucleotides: TGTGCCAGCAGCCGGCTCGGGACAGGGGACGAGACCCAGTACTTC. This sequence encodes CASSRLGTGDETQYF.

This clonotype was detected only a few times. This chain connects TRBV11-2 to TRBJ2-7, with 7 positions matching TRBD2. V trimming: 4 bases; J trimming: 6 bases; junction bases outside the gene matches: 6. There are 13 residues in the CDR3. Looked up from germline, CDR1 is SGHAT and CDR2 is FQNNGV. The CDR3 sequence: CASSSWEGREQYF. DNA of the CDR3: TGTGCCAGCAGCTCCTGGGAGGGGCGCGAGCAGTACTTC.

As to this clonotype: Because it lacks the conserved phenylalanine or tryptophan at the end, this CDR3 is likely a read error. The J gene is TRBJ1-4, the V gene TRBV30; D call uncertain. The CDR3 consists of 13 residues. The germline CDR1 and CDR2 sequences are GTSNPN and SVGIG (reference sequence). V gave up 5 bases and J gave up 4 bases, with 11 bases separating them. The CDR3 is CAWGRGFNEKLFS. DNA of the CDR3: TGTGCCTGGGGGAGAGGGTTTAATGAAAAACTGTTTTCT.

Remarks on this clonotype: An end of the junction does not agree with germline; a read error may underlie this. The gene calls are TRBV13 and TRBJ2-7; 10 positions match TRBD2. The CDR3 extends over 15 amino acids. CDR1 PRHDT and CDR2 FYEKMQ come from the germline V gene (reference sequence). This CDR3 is CAGSLRRTSGVEQYF. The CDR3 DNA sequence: TGTGCCGGCAGCTTACGACGGACTAGCGGCGTAGAGCAGTACTTC. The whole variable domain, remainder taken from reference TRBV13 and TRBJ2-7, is AAGVIQSPRHLIKEKRETATLKCYPIPRHDTVYWYQQGPGQDPQFLISFYEKMQSDKGSIPDRFSAQQFSDYHSELNMSSLELGDSALYFCAGSLRRTSGVEQYFGPGTRLTVT.

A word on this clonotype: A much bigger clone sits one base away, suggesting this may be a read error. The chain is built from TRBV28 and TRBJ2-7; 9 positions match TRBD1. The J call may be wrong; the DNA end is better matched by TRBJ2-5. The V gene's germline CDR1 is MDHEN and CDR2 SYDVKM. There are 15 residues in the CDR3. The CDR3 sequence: CACSLPGTGTETQYF. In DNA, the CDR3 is TGTGCCTGCAGCCTCCCCGGGACAGGGACAGAGACCCAGTACTTC.

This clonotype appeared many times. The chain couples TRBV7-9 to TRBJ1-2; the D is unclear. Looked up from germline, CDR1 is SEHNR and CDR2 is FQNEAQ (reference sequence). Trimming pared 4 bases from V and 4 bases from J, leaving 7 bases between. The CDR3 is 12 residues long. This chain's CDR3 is CASSSEFYGYTF. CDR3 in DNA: TGTGCCAGCAGCTCGGAGTTCTATGGCTACACCTTC.

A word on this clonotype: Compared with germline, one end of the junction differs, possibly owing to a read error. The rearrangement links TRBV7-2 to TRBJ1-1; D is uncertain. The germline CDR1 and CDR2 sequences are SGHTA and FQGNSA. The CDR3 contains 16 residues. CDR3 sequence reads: CASSLGASSRNTDAFF. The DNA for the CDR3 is TGTGCCAGCAGCTTAGGGGCCAGTTCTAGGAACACTGATGCTTTCTTT. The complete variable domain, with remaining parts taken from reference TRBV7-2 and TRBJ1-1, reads GAGVSQSPSNKVTEKGKDVELRCDPISGHTALYWYRQSLGQGLEFLIYFQGNSAPDKSGLPSDRFSAERTGGSVSTLTIQRTQQEDSAVYLCASSLGASSRNTDAFFGQGTRLTVV.